The 29 T cell receptor beta chains presented below share a single source sample, sequenced in a study of T cell responses to AZD1222 COVID-19 vaccine. Measured with immunoSEQ multiplex PCR; TCRdb has only the in-frame clones, and not every one. The sample holds approximately 170,000 clones, 87% seen once. The sequencing used peripheral blood, collected 28 days after the second AZD1222 dose. Receptors were obtained from an adult who received the AZD1222 COVID-19 vaccine.

The chain recombines TRBV7-9 with TRBJ2-1; TRBD2 matches at 12 bases. The length of the CDR3 is 16 residues. CDR1 is SEHNR and CDR2 is FQNEAQ in the germline V gene (reference sequence). With V trimmed by 1 base and J by 8 bases, 6 bases remained unmatched. The CDR3 bases are TGTGCCAGCAGCTTAGATGTACTAGCGGGGGGCTATGAGCAGTTCTTC. Its translation: CASSLDVLAGGYEQFF. Full variable domain (missing parts from reference TRBV7-9 and TRBJ2-1): DTGVSQNPRHKITKRGQNVTFRCDPISEHNRLYWYRQTLGQGPEFLTYFQNEAQLEKSRLLSDRFSAERPKGSFSTLEIQRTEQGDSAMYLCASSLDVLAGGYEQFFGPGTRLTVL.

CDR3 nucleotides: TGTGCCAGCAGCTTAGATCGAGCGGGGGTCAACAATGAGCAGTTCTTC. Translated, it gives CASSLDRAGVNNEQFF. The chain joins TRBV11-3 to TRBJ2-1; 8 positions match TRBD2. Per germline, CDR1 SGHNT and CDR2 YENEEA. The CDR3 spans 16 residues. Trimming cost V 0 bases and J 5 bases; bases outside gene matches: 6.

V usage is TRBV4-1 and J usage is TRBJ1-4, with a weak D call TRBD1 (5 bases). CDR1 is MGHRA, CDR2 YSYEKL, per germline. This CDR3 has 18 amino acids. V lost 0 bases and J lost 4, with 18 bases in between. The CDR3 sequence: CASSQEVGRGAYNEKLFF. The CDR3 DNA follows: TGCGCCAGCAGCCAAGAGGTGGGCCGAGGGGCCTATAATGAAAAACTGTTTTTT.

The chain is built from TRBV3-1 (or the pseudogene TRBV3-2) and TRBJ1-1, with a possible D match to TRBD1 (5 bases). The CDR3 extends over 12 amino acids. V lost 0 bases and J lost 10, with 9 bases in between. Germline-derived CDR1 and CDR2 are LGHDT and YNNKEL (reference sequence). CDR3 nucleotides: TGTGCCAGCAGCCAAGACAGGGTAAGAGCTTTCTTT. Translation gives CASSQDRVRAFF.

This clone was seen a single time. CDR3 sequence (DNA): TGTGCCAGCACCCGAAAAGGGGCGCCCTACGAGCAGTACTTC. It specifies CASTRKGAPYEQYF. This chain joins TRBV5-4 and TRBJ2-7; a weak D match, TRBD1 (5 bases). CDR3 size: 14 residues. Trimming removed 6 bases at V and 2 bases at J, with 15 bases between. CDR1 is SGHNT, CDR2 YYREEE, per germline (reference sequence).

The genes are TRBV6-2 or TRBV6-3 and TRBJ2-5; D is unclear. CDR3 length equals 16 residues. In germline, CDR1 is MNHEY, CDR2 SVGEGT. V gave up 0 bases and J gave up 1 base, with 12 bases separating them. Here the CDR3 DNA reads TGTGCCAGCAGTTACTCGAGCGCGACGGGCCAAGAGACCCAGTACTTC. As protein: CASSYSSATGQETQYF.

CDR3 in DNA: TGTGCCAGCAGCTTGACTAGCGGGGGGGCAGATACGCAGTATTTT. Amino acid sequence: CASSLTSGGADTQYF. This rearrangement joins TRBV5-4 to TRBJ2-3; 13 bases map to TRBD2. Unmatched junction bases numbered 0, after V lost 1 base and J lost 4 bases. The CDR3 sequence is 15 residues long. Germline values: CDR1 SGHNT, CDR2 YYREEE (reference sequence).

The V and J genes are TRBV29-1 and TRBJ1-4; D remains unclear. V lost 4 bases and J 8 bases, leaving 8 bases between the germline ends. Germline CDR1 reads SQVTM; CDR2 reads ANQGSEA. CDR3 size: 11 residues. The CDR3 region is CSVVSEEKLFF. CDR3 nucleotides: TGCAGCGTTGTCAGTGAGGAAAAACTGTTTTTT.

This clone was counted once. The chain has TRBV9 and TRBJ1-2; TRBD1 is a possible D gene (5 bases). The CDR3 is 15 amino acids. Germline assignment: CDR1 SGDLS and CDR2 YYNGEE. The V gene lost 0 bases and the J gene lost 4 bases, with 13 bases spanning the gap. The CDR3 is CASSVEGREAYGYTF. For the CDR3, the DNA is TGTGCCAGCAGCGTAGAGGGCAGGGAGGCCTATGGCTACACCTTC.

The sample holds a few counts of this clone. The V gene is TRBV12-5, the J gene TRBJ2-7; D is undetermined. In germline, CDR1 is LGHNT, CDR2 FRNRAP. Trimming cost V 0 bases and J 0 bases, with 6 bases left between them. The CDR3 sequence is 14 residues long. The CDR3 protein is CASGLVGGSYEQYF. CDR3 DNA: TGTGCTAGTGGTTTGGTTGGCGGCTCCTACGAGCAGTACTTC.

The CDR3 protein is CASSPRQGGYYEQYF. The DNA of the CDR3 is TGCGCCAGCAGCCCACGACAAGGAGGTTACTACGAGCAGTACTTC. The chain links TRBV5-1 to TRBJ2-7; TRBD2 is a possible D gene (5 bases). Trimming removed 4 bases at V and 3 bases at J, with 17 bases between. The germline V gene encodes CDR1 SGHRS and CDR2 YFSETQ. This CDR3 has 15 residues.

The sample holds one count of this clone. The CDR3 loop reads CASRGGLYEQYF. CDR3 coding DNA: TGTGCCAGTAGGGGAGGTCTCTACGAGCAGTACTTC. The chain is built from TRBV19 and TRBJ2-7; possible D gene TRBD2, 6 bases. This CDR3 is 12 amino acids long. Trimming stripped 6 bases from V and 3 bases from J, with 9 bases between. Germline CDR1 and CDR2: LNHDA and SQIVND (reference sequence).

The chain couples TRBV25-1 to TRBJ2-1; 7 bases agree with TRBD1. Germline V gene lookup returns CDR1 MGHDK and CDR2 SYGVNS. This CDR3 contains 14 residues. Trimming at V came to 3 bases and at J to 4 bases, leaving 3 bases not matched to a gene. The DNA for the CDR3 is TGTGCCAGCAGTGATACGACAGGGTACAATGAGCAGTTCTTC. Amino acids: CASSDTTGYNEQFF.

This clone has a single count. The chain recombines TRBV27 with TRBJ2-1; D might be TRBD1 (5 bases). The V gene lost 3 bases and the J gene lost 3 bases, with 6 bases spanning the gap. The germline gives CDR1 MNHEY, CDR2 SMNVEV (reference sequence). The CDR3 is 13 amino acids. The CDR3 loop is CASSFQGYNEQFF. The CDR3 DNA follows: TGTGCCAGCAGTTTTCAGGGCTACAATGAGCAGTTCTTC.

A note on this clone: Other DNA sequences in the same sample also yield this CDR3. This chain joins TRBV7-9 and TRBJ1-1; D not resolved. CDR1 and CDR2 (germline): SEHNR, FQNEAQ (reference sequence). The CDR3 covers 13 residues. Between the trimmed V and J ends, which lost 0 bases and 2 bases, there was a span of 4 bases. CDR3 loop: CASSLAGNTEAFF. The CDR3 coding sequence is TGTGCCAGCAGCTTAGCGGGCAACACTGAAGCTTTCTTT.

This CDR3 is CASSLAQNTGELFF. Here the CDR3 DNA reads TGTGCCAGCAGCTTAGCCCAGAACACCGGGGAGCTGTTTTTT. This rearrangement joins TRBV7-2 to TRBJ2-2; D is unclear. Deletions cut 0 bases from V and 1 base from J, with 3 bases between. This CDR3 has 14 amino acids. Germline V gene data show CDR1 as SGHTA and CDR2 as FQGNSA.

The rearrangement joins TRBV2 to TRBJ2-7; D ambiguous. Germline values: CDR1 SNHLY, CDR2 FYNNEI. The CDR3 contains 13 residues. The V and J ends lost 4 bases and 4 bases respectively, with 11 bases between them. In DNA, the CDR3 is TGTGCCAGCAGTGGCGACATCGGGTACGAGCAGTACTTC. It translates to CASSGDIGYEQYF. The entire variable domain, with the rest obtained from reference TRBV2 and TRBJ2-7, is as follows: EPEVTQTPSHQVTQMGQEVILRCVPISNHLYFYWYRQILGQKVEFLVSFYNNEISEKSEIFDDQFSVERPDGSNFTLKIRSTKLEDSAMYFCASSGDIGYEQYFGPGTRLTVT.

This clone was seen only a few times. CDR3 region: CASSRTGYTEAFF. CDR3 DNA sequence: TGTGCCAGCAGCAGAACAGGGTACACTGAAGCTTTCTTT. The chain joins TRBV11-3 to TRBJ1-1, with D tentatively TRBD1 (6 bases). V lost 5 bases and J 3 bases, leaving 10 bases between the germline ends. The germline CDR1 and CDR2 sequences are SGHNT and YENEEA. The CDR3 contains 13 residues.

This chain uses TRBV6-5 with TRBJ1-2, with D unresolved. V lost 0 bases and J lost 1, with 12 bases in between. Germline CDR1 is MNHEY and CDR2 is SVGAGI. CDR3 length: 16 amino acids. The CDR3 nucleotides are TGTGCCAGCAGTTACTCGGCAGGAGGTCGTAACTATGGCTACACCTTC. This sequence encodes CASSYSAGGRNYGYTF.

This chain joins TRBV5-4 and TRBJ2-5; 9 positions match TRBD2. The V gene end was trimmed by 2 bases and the J gene end by 4 bases; junction bases not matched to a gene: 3. Germline CDR1 reads SGHNT; CDR2 reads YYREEE (reference sequence). The CDR3 is made up of 14 amino acids. The CDR3: CASSFPGLAETQYF. CDR3 sequence (DNA): TGTGCCAGCAGCTTCCCGGGACTAGCAGAGACCCAGTACTTC.

The CDR3 DNA sequence: TGTGCCAGCAGTTACACAGGGGACACTGAAGCTTTCTTT. Translation gives CASSYTGDTEAFF. The V and J genes are TRBV6-6 and TRBJ1-1, with 7 bases fitting TRBD1. With 2 bases clipped from V and 3 bases from J, the junction kept 0 bases outside the gene matches. Germline lookup yields CDR1 MNHNY and CDR2 SVGAGI (reference sequence). The CDR3 runs to 13 residues.

This clone appeared a single time. The rearrangement joins TRBV6-5 to TRBJ2-7; D is perhaps TRBD1 or TRBD2 (7 bases each). This CDR3 has 14 amino acids. CDR1 MNHEY and CDR2 SVGAGI come from the germline V gene. Trimming cost V 8 bases and J 0 bases, with 14 bases left between them. For the CDR3, the DNA is TGTGCCAGCCAGGGGGAGGGGATCTCCTACGAGCAGTACTTC. Translating it yields CASQGEGISYEQYF.

The chain couples TRBV5-8 to TRBJ1-6; unclear D gene. Trimming stripped 2 bases from V and 14 bases from J, with 14 bases between. The germline V gene encodes CDR1 SGHTS and CDR2 YDEGEE. This CDR3 comprises 13 residues. CDR3 loop: CASSFTGVGTLHF. DNA for the CDR3: TGTGCCAGCAGCTTTACTGGGGTAGGGACCCTCCACTTT.

This CDR3 is CASSPPSTGGEAFF. The CDR3 nucleotides read TGTGCCAGCTCACCACCGTCAACAGGGGGTGAAGCTTTCTTT. V is TRBV18 and J is TRBJ1-1; 8 positions match TRBD1. Trimming removed 0 bases from V and 7 bases from J; junction bases left unmatched: 4. The length of the CDR3 is 14 residues. CDR1 is KGHSH and CDR2 is LQKENI in the germline V gene.

This clone came up a few times. For the CDR3, the DNA is TGTGCCAGCAGTTCCGGTGGAGTATTGCCGGGGGGCTACACCTTC. Its protein product is CASSSGGVLPGGYTF. The V and J genes are TRBV7-9 and TRBJ1-2; D is unclear. V lost 6 bases and J lost 8, with 22 bases in between. Germline CDR1 SEHNR, CDR2 FQNEAQ (reference sequence). CDR3 length: 15 residues.

The genes are TRBV5-5 and TRBJ1-2; 7 nucleotides agree with TRBD1. The J segment lost 2 bases and the V segment lost 4 bases, leaving 11 bases of the junction unmatched. CDR3 length: 16 amino acids. Looked up from germline, CDR1 is SGHKS and CDR2 is YYEKEE (reference sequence). Here the CDR3 reads CASSPREGALNYGYTF. CDR3 coding DNA: TGTGCCAGCAGCCCCCGAGAGGGGGCTTTAAACTATGGCTACACCTTC.

The chain has TRBV7-6 and TRBJ2-2; TRBD1 aligns across 8 bases. This CDR3 is built from 18 residues. V lost 3 bases to trimming and J lost 7 bases; unmatched junction nucleotides: 16. Looked up from germline, CDR1 is SGHVS and CDR2 is FNYEAQ. The CDR3 region is CASSFSNPRAGGIGELFF. The CDR3 DNA sequence: TGTGCCAGCAGCTTCTCAAACCCCCGGGCAGGGGGCATCGGGGAGCTGTTTTTT.

This chain links TRBV4-2 with TRBJ1-6; TRBD1 matches at 8 bases. CDR3 length equals 17 residues. Germline V gene data show CDR1 as LGHNA and CDR2 as YNFKEQ. Trimming at V came to 1 base and at J to 4 bases, leaving 6 bases not matched to a gene. CDR3 DNA sequence: TGTGCCAGCAGCCAAGTCATAGACAGGGGATATAATTCACCCCTCCACTTT. Amino acid sequence: CASSQVIDRGYNSPLHF.

J is TRBJ2-4 and V is TRBV7-2; a weak D match, TRBD2 (5 bases). The CDR3 has 12 residues. Trimming took off 8 bases at V and 1 base at J, with 6 bases between the two ends. From germline, CDR1 is SGHTA and CDR2 FQGNSA. CDR3 amino acids: CASGEAKNIQYF. The CDR3 DNA follows: TGTGCCAGCGGGGAGGCCAAAAACATTCAGTACTTC.